Listed here are 21 T cell receptor beta chains from one sample, sequenced in a study of HIV-infected patients and healthy controls. In TCRdb, the 5' RACE reads were re-called with MiXCR into one record per CDR3 protein. The sample carries tens of thousands of distinct CDR3 sequences, around 17% recorded once. Sequencing input: CD4+ T cells from blood. The source of these receptors is a human donor in good health.

The chain links TRBV5-1 to TRBJ2-7, with TRBD1 matching 10 bases. The V and J ends lost 2 bases and 4 bases, in that order; junction bases with no gene match: 6. CDR1 and CDR2 (germline): SGHRS, YFSETQ. The CDR3 extends over 15 amino acids. CDR3: CASSLLRDRGYEQYF. In DNA, the CDR3 is TGCGCCAGCAGCTTACTCCGGGACAGGGGATACGAGCAGTACTTC. Combining the CDR3 with reference TRBV5-1 and TRBJ2-7 gives the whole variable domain KAGVTQTPRYLIKTRGQQVTLSCSPISGHRSVSWYQQTPGQGLQFLFEYFSETQRNKGNFPGRFSGRQFSNSRSEMNVSTLELGDSALYLCASSLLRDRGYEQYFGPGTRLTVT.

The rearrangement links TRBV7-9 to TRBJ2-5; the D is unclear. Per germline, CDR1 SEHNR and CDR2 FQNEAQ (reference sequence). V lost 2 bases and J 3 bases, leaving 7 bases between the germline ends. The CDR3 length is 13 residues. The CDR3 loop is CASSLWAEETQYF. CDR3 DNA: TGTGCCAGCAGCTTATGGGCAGAAGAGACCCAGTACTTC.

About this clonotype: A much larger clonotype is one base distant, so this may be a read error. The V gene is TRBV9, the J gene TRBJ1-1; 7 bases map to TRBD1. CDR1 is SGDLS, CDR2 YYNGEE, per germline. CDR3 length equals 16 residues. With 5 bases clipped from V and 4 bases from J, the junction kept 14 bases outside the gene matches. The CDR3 loop is CASRVQAGQSSTEAFF. Here the CDR3 DNA reads TGTGCCAGCAGAGTCCAAGCGGGACAGTCGAGCACTGAAGCTTTCTTT.

This clonotype showed up many times. The CDR3 DNA reads as TGTGCCAGCAGTTCCCATACAGATACGCAGTATTTT. Translation: CASSSHTDTQYF. The rearrangement uses TRBV9 and TRBJ2-3; no reliable D call. Between the trimmed V and J ends, which lost 5 bases and 3 bases, there was a span of 7 bases. This CDR3 is 12 amino acids long. Germline V gene sequence: CDR1 SGDLS, CDR2 YYNGEE.

This clonotype has just a few counts. V is TRBV5-6 and J is TRBJ1-2; no clear D gene. Deletions cut 4 bases from V and 5 bases from J, with 12 bases between. There are 13 residues in the CDR3. Germline assignment: CDR1 SGHDT and CDR2 YYEEEE. This CDR3 reads CASSKNGNYGYTF. The CDR3 DNA is TGTGCCAGCAGCAAGAATGGGAATTATGGCTACACCTTC.

This clonotype was counted a few times. The V gene is TRBV7-2, the J gene TRBJ2-4; D is ambiguous. The CDR3 runs to 15 residues. The germline V and J ends were trimmed by 5 bases and 0 bases, with 11 bases remaining between them. Germline-derived CDR1 and CDR2 are SGHTA and FQGNSA. The CDR3 sequence is CASSTSGVAKNIQYF. DNA for the CDR3: TGTGCCAGCAGCACGTCGGGTGTAGCCAAAAACATTCAGTACTTC. The full variable domain, in which reference TRBV7-2 and TRBJ2-4 provide the parts outside the CDR3, is GAGVSQSPSNKVTEKGKDVELRCDPISGHTALYWYRQSLGQGLEFLIYFQGNSAPDKSGLPSDRFSAERTGGSVSTLTIQRTQQEDSAVYLCASSTSGVAKNIQYFGAGTRLSVL.

This clonotype has a handful of counts. The V gene is TRBV30, the J gene TRBJ2-3; D is possibly TRBD2 (7 bases). Germline V CDR1 and CDR2: GTSNPN, SVGIG (reference sequence). V shed 1 base and J shed 8 bases, with 10 bases lying between them. The CDR3 is made up of 12 amino acids. This CDR3 reads CAWSGGGATQYF. The CDR3 bases are TGTGCCTGGAGTGGTGGGGGGGCTACGCAGTATTTT.

This clonotype was detected only a few times. V gene TRBV2 combines with J gene TRBJ1-1; D is ambiguous. Germline V gives CDR1 SNHLY, CDR2 FYNNEI. The ends were cut back, 6 bases at V and 6 bases at J, with 14 bases in the middle. The CDR3 totals 13 residues. In DNA, the CDR3 is TGTGCCAGCAGGGTTGGCCGAGGCGCTGAAGCTTTCTTT. As protein: CASRVGRGAEAFF.

This clonotype was seen a handful of times. The J gene is TRBJ1-2, the V gene TRBV20-1; no clear D. V lost 0 bases and J lost 6, with 23 bases in between. This CDR3 comprises 17 residues. In germline, CDR1 is DFQATT, CDR2 SNEGSKA (reference sequence). CDR3 DNA: TGCAGTGCTAGAGATTCGAGAGCCTCCGGAAGGGCAGATGGCTACACCTTC. Translated: CSARDSRASGRADGYTF.

This CDR3 reads CASSSQGIYGYTF. Here the CDR3 DNA reads TGTGCCAGCAGCTCACAGGGAATCTATGGCTACACCTTC. The chain uses TRBV11-3 and TRBJ1-2, with D perhaps matching TRBD1 (6 bases). The CDR3 is 13 residues long. The germline CDR1 and CDR2 sequences are SGHNT and YENEEA. V was shortened by 4 bases and J by 4 bases, with 10 bases between the two germline ends.

This clonotype has only a few counts. The V and J genes are TRBV5-1 and TRBJ1-1, with D hard to call. The V gene lost 3 bases and the J gene lost 0 bases, with 6 bases spanning the gap. This CDR3 has 13 residues. The germline V gene encodes CDR1 SGHRS and CDR2 YFSETQ. The CDR3 nucleotides read TGCGCCAGCAGCTGGGATCTGAACACTGAAGCTTTCTTT. Protein product: CASSWDLNTEAFF.

This clonotype was observed a few times. The rearrangement uses TRBV7-2 and TRBJ2-1; 8 bases match TRBD2. The J segment lost 5 bases and the V segment lost 4 bases, leaving 7 bases of the junction unmatched. This CDR3 is 15 amino acids long. Per the germline V gene, CDR1 is SGHTA and CDR2 is FQGNSA. The CDR3 DNA follows: TGTGCCAGCAGCTCCCGGGGGGGGGTTAACAATGAGCAGTTCTTC. Its translation: CASSSRGGVNNEQFF.

This rearrangement joins TRBV7-3 to TRBJ2-1; possible D gene TRBD1, 5 bases. V was pared by 2 bases and J by 0 bases, with 14 bases between. The CDR3 is made up of 17 amino acids. CDR1 is SGHTA and CDR2 is FQGTGA in the germline V gene. In nucleotides, the CDR3 is TGTGCCAGCAGCTTAGCGTCAGGGATCCTCTCCTACAATGAGCAGTTCTTC. Protein product: CASSLASGILSYNEQFF.

The chain employs TRBV12-3 or TRBV12-4 and TRBJ2-3, with D uncertain. The CDR3 length is 12 residues. Trimming shortened V by 6 bases and J by 5 bases, and 9 bases separated the two germline ends. DNA of the CDR3: TGTGCCAGCAGACTCCTCAGAGATACGCAGTATTTT. It translates to CASRLLRDTQYF.

CDR3 sequence reads: CASSPPGRGSYEQYF. The CDR3 DNA follows: TGTGCCAGCTCACCCCCCGGGAGGGGTTCCTACGAGCAGTACTTC. This chain links TRBV18 with TRBJ2-7; 8 nucleotides agree with TRBD2. CDR3 size: 15 residues. V lost 3 bases to trimming and J lost 1 base; unmatched junction nucleotides: 5. Germline V lookup: CDR1 KGHSH, CDR2 LQKENI.

This clonotype has a count of ten or more. The CDR3 nucleotides are TGTGCCAGCAGTTATAGGGGCGCAGATACGCAGTATTTT. It translates to CASSYRGADTQYF. V and J are TRBV6-6 and TRBJ2-3, with D possibly being TRBD1 (5 bases). The CDR3 is 13 residues long. Trimming shortened V by 3 bases and J by 4 bases, and 8 bases separated the two germline ends. CDR1 is MNHNY, CDR2 SVGAGI, per germline (reference sequence).

This clonotype has a handful of counts. The chain links TRBV2 to TRBJ1-5; the D is unclear. CDR3 length equals 16 residues. V lost 0 bases and J lost 0, with 9 bases in between. The germline CDR1 and CDR2 sequences are SNHLY and FYNNEI. CDR3: CASSEAGRNSNQPQHF. In nucleotides, the CDR3 is TGTGCCAGCAGTGAAGCCGGACGGAATAGCAATCAGCCCCAGCATTTT.

This clonotype came up once. The chain combines TRBV12-3 or TRBV12-4 with TRBJ1-1; D perhaps matches TRBD1 (6 bases). This CDR3 contains 12 residues. Trimming took 6 bases from V and 5 from J, leaving 10 bases between them. This CDR3 reads CASRPRGTEAFF. The CDR3, as DNA: TGTGCCAGCAGGCCAAGGGGGACTGAAGCTTTCTTT.

The V call is TRBV20-1, the J call TRBJ2-1, with D maybe TRBD1 (5 bases). Trimming cost V 2 bases and J 4 bases, with 9 bases left between them. CDR1 is DFQATT, CDR2 SNEGSKA, per germline (reference sequence). CDR3 length: 13 amino acids. The CDR3 DNA reads as TGCAGTGCTAGACTGGGGCAGTACAATGAGCAGTTCTTC. This gives the protein CSARLGQYNEQFF.

The chain uses TRBV12-3 or TRBV12-4 and TRBJ1-1, with TRBD1 matching over 10 bases. The CDR3 extends over 15 amino acids. The V and J ends lost 6 bases and 3 bases, in that order; junction bases with no gene match: 7. The CDR3 sequence: CASRPSDRGHTEAFF. CDR3 nucleotides: TGTGCCAGCAGACCCTCCGACAGGGGGCACACTGAAGCTTTCTTT.

Ten or more counts support this clonotype. The chain joins TRBV6-6 to TRBJ2-3, with 7 positions matching TRBD1. Germline lookup yields CDR1 MNHNY and CDR2 SVGAGI (reference sequence). The length of the CDR3 is 16 residues. The V segment lost 0 bases and the J segment 5 bases; nucleotides outside the gene matches: 8. CDR3 nucleotides: TGTGCCAGCAGTTACTCGTCAGGGGGATATATAGATACGCAGTATTTT. It yields the protein CASSYSSGGYIDTQYF.